Following are 16 T cell receptor beta chains from one sample sequenced in a study of blood T cell repertoires in COVID-19. TCRdb's copy holds only in-frame clones and misses some; the assay was immunoSEQ multiplex PCR. The data show tens of thousands of clones, 88% seen once. The sample comprised peripheral blood. Receptors were obtained from a woman in her fifties or sixties with COVID-19, enrolled during active disease.

The genes are TRBV7-2 and TRBJ2-7, with 7 nucleotides matching TRBD2. Looked up from germline, CDR1 is SGHTA and CDR2 is FQGNSA. Germline trimming cut 5 bases from V and 0 bases from J; bases unmatched to any gene: 7. CDR3 length equals 15 residues. CDR3 DNA sequence: TGTGCCAGCAGCCGGTGGGGCGGGAGCTCCTACGAGCAGTACTTC. Residues: CASSRWGGSSYEQYF.

The V and J genes are TRBV7-2 and TRBJ1-2, with 7 bases lining up with TRBD1. This CDR3 has 14 amino acids. Germline values: CDR1 SGHTA, CDR2 FQGNSA. V lost 2 bases to trimming and J lost 5 bases; unmatched junction nucleotides: 5. The CDR3 DNA is TGTGCCAGCAGCTTATCCCGACAGGGATATGGCTACACCTTC. This encodes CASSLSRQGYGYTF.

The chain uses TRBV27 and TRBJ2-7; D perhaps matches TRBD1 (6 bases). The CDR3 sequence is 17 residues long. The germline gives CDR1 MNHEY, CDR2 SMNVEV (reference sequence). V dropped 5 bases and J dropped 2 bases, with 22 bases sitting between them. The CDR3 DNA sequence: TGTGCCAGCAGTCCGTCCGGGACATCCGCGTCAGCCTACGAGCAGTACTTC. It codes for CASSPSGTSASAYEQYF.

This clone was detected once. V gene TRBV7-2 combines with J gene TRBJ1-4, with D tentatively TRBD1 (5 bases). The V gene lost 1 base and the J gene lost 7 bases, with 10 bases spanning the gap. Germline V CDR1 and CDR2: SGHTA, FQGNSA. The CDR3 loop spans 14 amino acids. The CDR3 region is CASSLGGGGEKLFF. CDR3 in DNA: TGTGCCAGCAGCTTAGGGGGGGGTGGTGAAAAACTGTTTTTT.

This chain uses TRBV6-6 with TRBJ2-3; 7 nucleotides match TRBD2. This CDR3 has 15 amino acids. Germline V lookup: CDR1 MNHNY, CDR2 SVGAGI (reference sequence). Trimming at V came to 5 bases and at J to 4 bases, leaving 9 bases not matched to a gene. The CDR3 loop reads CASSTPNRGADTQYF. The CDR3, as DNA: TGTGCCAGCAGTACCCCCAATCGGGGGGCAGATACGCAGTATTTT.

CDR3 in DNA: TGCGCCAGCAGTCATAGGGGGGGCCCGGACACTGAAGCTTTCTTT. Its protein product is CASSHRGGPDTEAFF. The J gene is TRBJ1-1, the V gene TRBV10-2, with a tentative D call TRBD1 (6 bases). In germline, CDR1 is WSHSY, CDR2 SAAADI. This CDR3 has 15 residues. V was clipped by 5 bases and J by 3 bases, with 16 bases between them.

This rearrangement joins TRBV19 to TRBJ2-4, with TRBD1 identical over 7 bases. Germline V lookup: CDR1 LNHDA, CDR2 SQIVND (reference sequence). Unmatched junction bases numbered 8, after V lost 3 bases and J lost 0 bases. The CDR3 covers 17 residues. CDR3 coding DNA: TGTGCCAGTAGTATCGGCGCAGGGGGTCTAGCCAAAAACATTCAGTACTTC. It encodes CASSIGAGGLAKNIQYF.

The chain couples TRBV5-4 to TRBJ2-7; possibly TRBD2 for D (6 bases). The V and J ends lost 1 base and 5 bases respectively, with 19 bases between them. The germline CDR1 and CDR2 sequences are SGHNT and YYREEE (reference sequence). CDR3 length equals 16 residues. The CDR3 reads CASSLKVGSLLDEQYF. In DNA, the CDR3 is TGTGCCAGCAGCTTGAAGGTCGGGAGCTTGCTTGACGAGCAGTACTTC.

The chain carries TRBV5-1 and TRBJ1-1; TRBD1 is a possible D gene (5 bases). The CDR3 is 13 residues long. V was cut by 5 bases and J by 4 bases, with 12 bases left in between. Germline V gives CDR1 SGHRS, CDR2 YFSETQ. Here the CDR3 reads CASRVDGGTEAFF. The CDR3 nucleotides are TGCGCCAGCAGAGTGGACGGGGGCACTGAAGCTTTCTTT.

The V gene is TRBV27, the J gene TRBJ1-6, with 10 bases matching TRBD1. CDR1 MNHEY and CDR2 SMNVEV come from the germline V gene (reference sequence). The V and J ends lost 9 bases and 4 bases, in that order; junction bases with no gene match: 6. The CDR3 is 15 amino acids. CDR3 sequence: CASTRGQGYNSPLHF. In DNA form, the CDR3 reads TGTGCCAGTACCCGGGGACAGGGGTATAATTCACCCCTCCACTTT.

V usage is TRBV28 and J usage is TRBJ1-1; no clear D. Germline CDR1 is MDHEN and CDR2 is SYDVKM. The V and J ends lost 2 bases and 1 base respectively, with 14 bases between them. There are 16 residues in the CDR3. This CDR3 is CASSLPPAGRNTEAFF. In DNA form, the CDR3 reads TGTGCCAGCAGTTTACCACCGGCGGGGAGGAACACTGAAGCTTTCTTT.

CDR3 protein: CASSLAGAGKLFF. The CDR3 region has the DNA TGTGCCAGCAGTTTAGCAGGGGCAGGAAAACTGTTTTTT. The gene calls are TRBV12-3 or TRBV12-4 and TRBJ1-4; D perhaps matches TRBD1 (5 bases). The V end was cut by 0 bases, the J end by 10 bases, with 9 bases between. This CDR3 region has 13 residues.

In this sample, this clone turned up a few times. The rearrangement links TRBV5-4 to TRBJ1-1; D might be TRBD1 (6 bases). The CDR3 has 14 residues. Germline CDR1 SGHNT, CDR2 YYREEE (reference sequence). Trimming cost V 4 bases and J 5 bases, with 15 bases left between them. The CDR3 DNA is TGTGCCAGCAGCGGTAAACAGGGTAGGACTGAAGCTTTCTTT. Its translation is CASSGKQGRTEAFF.

The chain recombines TRBV29-1 with TRBJ1-2, with D maybe TRBD1 (5 bases). V lost 1 base and J lost 8, with 5 bases in between. Germline lookup yields CDR1 SQVTM and CDR2 ANQGSEA. The CDR3 runs to 10 residues. The chain's CDR3 is CSVEGGGYTF. CDR3 sequence (DNA): TGCAGCGTTGAAGGGGGCGGCTACACCTTC.

V and J are TRBV19 and TRBJ2-1, with 7 bases aligning to TRBD1. This CDR3 is 16 amino acids long. Looked up from germline, CDR1 is LNHDA and CDR2 is SQIVND (reference sequence). V was pared by 3 bases and J by 2 bases, with 7 bases of the junction left unmatched. In DNA, the CDR3 is TGTGCCAGTAGTATCAGGGGGTCCTCCACCTACAATGAGCAGTTCTTC. It specifies CASSIRGSSTYNEQFF.

This clone has only one observation. CDR3 in amino acids: CASSVDIFRSPLHF. The CDR3 DNA follows: TGTGCCAGCAGTGTCGACATCTTTCGTTCACCCCTCCACTTT. The chain employs TRBV2 and TRBJ1-6; no firm D call. The V gene's germline CDR1 is SNHLY and CDR2 FYNNEI. This CDR3 contains 14 residues. V was pared by 4 bases and J by 9 bases, with 13 bases between. Combining the CDR3 with reference TRBV2 and TRBJ1-6 gives the whole variable domain EPEVTQTPSHQVTQMGQEVILRCVPISNHLYFYWYRQILGQKVEFLVSFYNNEISEKSEIFDDQFSVERPDGSNFTLKIRSTKLEDSAMYFCASSVDIFRSPLHFGNGTRLTVT.